A single sample gave rise to the 32 T cell receptor beta chains below, sequenced in a study of control samples from healthy donors and cancer patients. TCRdb's table, derived via immunoSEQ multiplex PCR, lists solely in-frame clones and lacks some. This table has tens of thousands of clones, 70% to 90% appearing once. The sample taken for sequencing was blood. The source is a man in his fifties or sixties in good health.

The gene calls are TRBV4-3 and TRBJ2-4; 9 bases are a match to TRBD1. After removal of 3 bases from V and 6 bases from J, the junction contained 6 bases not matched to a gene. The CDR3 sequence is 15 residues long. Germline loops: CDR1 LGHNA, CDR2 YSLEER. CDR3 residues: CASSQQQGAINIQYF. Here the CDR3 DNA reads TGCGCCAGCAGCCAGCAACAGGGGGCGATAAACATTCAGTACTTC.

V gene TRBV2 combines with J gene TRBJ1-2, with D unclear. V lost 8 bases and J lost 7, with 8 bases in between. Per the germline V gene, CDR1 is SNHLY and CDR2 is FYNNEI. This CDR3 comprises 10 residues. The CDR3 here is CASWSIGYTF. The DNA for the CDR3 is TGTGCCAGCTGGAGCATTGGCTACACCTTC.

The gene calls are TRBV6-5 and TRBJ1-1; tentatively, D is TRBD1 (6 bases). Trimming left V 10 bases short and J 1 base short, with 10 bases between. The germline V gene encodes CDR1 MNHEY and CDR2 SVGAGI. The CDR3 consists of 12 residues. The CDR3 loop reads CATRGQNTEAFF. Written as DNA, the CDR3 is TGTGCCACCCGGGGACAGAACACTGAAGCTTTCTTT.

The J gene is TRBJ1-2, the V gene TRBV7-2; perhaps TRBD1 as D (5 bases). V lost 0 bases and J 8 bases, leaving 16 bases between the germline ends. From germline, CDR1 is SGHTA and CDR2 FQGNSA. The CDR3 totals 15 residues. CDR3 DNA sequence: TGTGCCAGCAGCTTAGCCATCGGCGGCCCAGGGGGCTACACCTTC. Amino acids: CASSLAIGGPGGYTF.

This clone appeared a few times. The genes are TRBV6-2 or TRBV6-3 and TRBJ2-7; D perhaps matches TRBD1 (6 bases). The V gene lost 0 bases and the J gene lost 2 bases, with 11 bases spanning the gap. Germline-derived CDR1 and CDR2 are MNHEY and SVGEGT. The CDR3 contains 15 residues. The CDR3 DNA follows: TGTGCCAGCAGTTACTCCTCGGACAGCCCCTACGAGCAGTACGTC. This gives the protein CASSYSSDSPYEQYV.

The chain joins TRBV6-2 or TRBV6-3 to TRBJ2-7; no firm D call. Trimming stripped 2 bases from V and 2 bases from J, with 7 bases between. Germline V gene sequence: CDR1 MNHEY, CDR2 SVGEGT. This CDR3 has 13 amino acids. CDR3 nucleotides: TGTGCCAGCAGTTACACTACTACCTACGAGCAGTACGTC. As protein: CASSYTTTYEQYV.

This chain joins TRBV10-3 and TRBJ1-2; 8 bases are a match to TRBD1. CDR1 ENHRY and CDR2 SYGVKD come from the germline V gene. With V trimmed by 6 bases and J by 0 bases, 6 bases remained unmatched. The CDR3 totals 15 residues. The CDR3 loop is CAIRADRDANYGYTF. The CDR3 DNA sequence: TGTGCCATCAGGGCGGACAGGGATGCTAACTATGGCTACACCTTC.

CDR3 coding DNA: TGTGCCAGCAGTCGAGACAGGGAGGGGGAAAAACTGTTTTTT. This sequence encodes CASSRDREGEKLFF. This chain links TRBV2 with TRBJ1-4, with 7 nucleotides matching TRBD1. Germline CDR1 is SNHLY and CDR2 is FYNNEI. V was pared by 5 bases and J by 8 bases, with 8 bases of the junction left unmatched. The CDR3 extends over 14 amino acids.

This clone was seen more than once but under ten times. This CDR3 is CASSPGLAGGDTQYF. The DNA of the CDR3 is TGTGCCAGCTCACCCGGACTAGCGGGAGGAGATACGCAGTATTTT. The chain has TRBV18 and TRBJ2-3; 14 nucleotides match TRBD2. With V trimmed by 3 bases and J by 5 bases, 1 base remained unmatched. The germline gives CDR1 KGHSH, CDR2 LQKENI. The CDR3 covers 15 residues.

The chain employs TRBV9 and TRBJ1-2; 7 positions agree with TRBD1. Trimming removed 4 bases from V and 2 bases from J; junction bases left unmatched: 8. The CDR3 sequence is 15 residues long. Germline values: CDR1 SGDLS, CDR2 YYNGEE. CDR3 sequence: CASSPSWDSNYGYTF. DNA of the CDR3: TGTGCCAGCAGCCCCAGTTGGGACAGCAACTATGGCTACACCTTC.

The chain links TRBV5-6 to TRBJ1-5; possibly TRBD1 for D (5 bases). Trimming removed 0 bases from V and 0 bases from J, with 13 bases in between. Germline V gene sequence: CDR1 SGHDT, CDR2 YYEEEE. CDR3 length equals 17 residues. CDR3 sequence (DNA): TGTGCCAGCAGCTTGGGTGCGGGACCCTATAGCAATCAGCCCCAGCATTTT. This translates into CASSLGAGPYSNQPQHF.

The CDR3 nucleotides read TGTGCCAGTAGAGATCGGGTGAAGAACTATGGCTACACCTTC. This sequence encodes CASRDRVKNYGYTF. This chain uses TRBV19 with TRBJ1-2; D remains unclear. V was clipped by 6 bases and J by 2 bases, with 13 bases between them. The germline gives CDR1 LNHDA, CDR2 SQIVND (reference sequence). This CDR3 comprises 14 residues.

This rearrangement joins TRBV12-3 or TRBV12-4 to TRBJ1-1; D is ambiguous. V was cut by 8 bases and J by 1 base, with 5 bases left in between. The CDR3 is 11 residues long. The DNA for the CDR3 is TGTGCCAGCGGGCGGAACACTGAAGCTTTCTTT. Translated: CASGRNTEAFF.

The genes are TRBV2 and TRBJ2-1; weak D call: TRBD2 (6 bases). Trimming took off 4 bases at V and 5 bases at J, with 21 bases between the two ends. The CDR3 spans 17 residues. Germline assignment: CDR1 SNHLY and CDR2 FYNNEI. This CDR3 reads CASSAPGRPTWDNEQFF. CDR3 coding DNA: TGTGCCAGCAGTGCCCCAGGGAGGCCGACATGGGACAATGAGCAGTTCTTC.

This chain connects TRBV15 to TRBJ2-3; D may be TRBD2 (6 bases). Deletions cut 9 bases from V and 8 bases from J, with 24 bases between. The CDR3 extends over 15 amino acids. CDR1 is LNHNV, CDR2 YYDKDF, per germline (reference sequence). The CDR3 DNA reads TGTGCCACGGTCACCTCTGACAGTCCCGGGGGTACGCAGTATTTT. It yields the protein CATVTSDSPGGTQYF.

The chain recombines TRBV4-3 with TRBJ1-2; 8 nucleotides line up with TRBD1. In germline, CDR1 is LGHNA, CDR2 YSLEER. This CDR3 has 16 residues. V was clipped by 1 base and J by 8 bases; unmatched bases: 12. CDR3 nucleotides: TGCGCCAGCAGCCAAGGCTCAGGGGGCTGGGGTGCGGGCTACACCTTC. Encoded protein: CASSQGSGGWGAGYTF.

The V and J genes are TRBV30 and TRBJ1-6; 10 bases align to TRBD1. V shed 2 bases, J shed 10 bases, and the junction held 5 bases outside the gene matches. This CDR3 comprises 14 residues. The germline V gene has CDR1 GTSNPN and CDR2 SVGIG (reference sequence). The CDR3 reads CAWSNGQGESPLHF. The CDR3 DNA reads TGTGCCTGGAGTAACGGACAGGGGGAATCACCCCTCCACTTT.

J is TRBJ2-7 and V is TRBV9, with D uncertain. V gave up 0 bases and J gave up 3 bases, with 7 bases separating them. The germline CDR1 and CDR2 sequences are SGDLS and YYNGEE. The CDR3 loop spans 13 amino acids. CDR3 nucleotides: TGTGCCAGCAGCGTAGGGCCAAACTACGAGCAGTACGTC. Its protein product is CASSVGPNYEQYV.

In its sample, this clone was seen once. The V call is TRBV10-1, the J call TRBJ2-7; D is undetermined. The germline CDR1 and CDR2 sequences are WNHNN and SYGVQD (reference sequence). The CDR3 has 14 amino acids. V was trimmed by 6 bases and J by 3 bases, leaving 15 bases between them. This CDR3 is CASRIDSLDYEQYV. The CDR3 DNA sequence: TGCGCCAGCAGGATAGACTCTCTCGACTACGAGCAGTACGTC.

In this sample, this clone turned up once. The chain uses TRBV6-5 and TRBJ2-3; tentatively, D is TRBD2 (5 bases). The V end lost 6 bases, the J end lost 9 bases, and 10 bases lay between the germline ends. The germline V gene has CDR1 MNHEY and CDR2 SVGAGI. This CDR3 region has 11 residues. This chain's CDR3 is CASRDYKTQYF. DNA of the CDR3: TGTGCCAGCAGAGACTATAAAACGCAGTATTTT.

The genes are TRBV10-1 and TRBJ1-1, with D hard to call. There are 13 residues in the CDR3. The V gene's germline CDR1 is WNHNN and CDR2 SYGVQD (reference sequence). The V gene lost 3 bases and the J gene lost 3 bases, with 8 bases spanning the gap. The CDR3 is CASSDGRDTEAFF. CDR3 in DNA: TGCGCCAGCAGTGACGGGAGGGACACTGAAGCTTTCTTT.

As regards this clone: A read error may account for a junction end that differs from germline. The chain carries TRBV13 and TRBJ2-1; 10 nucleotides line up with TRBD2. The CDR3 loop spans 14 amino acids. CDR1 and CDR2 from the germline V gene are PRHDT and FYEKMQ (reference sequence). The CDR3 spells CASSIGLAEGEQFF. CDR3 nucleotide sequence: TGTGCCAGCAGCATAGGACTAGCGGAGGGAGAGCAGTTCTTC.

This clone was seen once. CDR3 nucleotides: TGCGCCAGCAGCCAAGCCGCGGCGGGGGGGCCTAATGAAAAACTGTTTTTT. This codes for CASSQAAAGGPNEKLFF. The V and J genes are TRBV4-3 and TRBJ1-4; maybe TRBD1 (6 bases). The CDR3 spans 17 residues. Germline V gene lookup returns CDR1 LGHNA and CDR2 YSLEER. The V end was cut by 1 base, the J end by 3 bases, with 15 bases between.

The genes are TRBV25-1 and TRBJ2-1; 7 nucleotides agree with TRBD1. Per germline, CDR1 MGHDK and CDR2 SYGVNS. Unmatched junction bases numbered 17, after V lost 7 bases and J lost 2 bases. The CDR3 runs 18 residues. The CDR3 loop is CASKGHQGDRAAYNEQFF. The CDR3 nucleotides read TGTGCCAGCAAGGGGCACCAAGGAGACAGGGCGGCCTACAATGAGCAGTTCTTC.

V usage is TRBV7-9 and J usage is TRBJ1-1; maybe TRBD1 (5 bases). CDR3 size: 15 residues. Germline CDR1 SEHNR, CDR2 FQNEAQ (reference sequence). The ends were cut back, 1 base at V and 0 bases at J, with 9 bases in the middle. The CDR3 protein is CASSLGDGLNTEAFF. In DNA form, the CDR3 reads TGTGCCAGCAGCTTAGGGGACGGACTGAACACTGAAGCTTTCTTT.

The chain is built from TRBV27 and TRBJ2-2, with D uncertain. CDR3 length: 16 amino acids. Trimming removed 2 bases at V and 1 base at J, with 11 bases between. Germline V gene sequence: CDR1 MNHEY, CDR2 SMNVEV (reference sequence). The CDR3 region is CASSLGPVGNTGELFF. DNA of the CDR3: TGTGCCAGCAGTTTAGGACCCGTCGGGAACACCGGGGAGCTGTTTTTT.

The chain couples TRBV7-2 to TRBJ1-5, with TRBD1 as a possible D gene (5 bases). CDR1 and CDR2 (germline): SGHTA, FQGNSA. The CDR3 consists of 15 residues. V lost 1 base to trimming and J lost 4 bases, with 11 bases between them. This chain's CDR3 is CASSLEGQANQPQHF. The CDR3, as DNA: TGTGCCAGCAGCTTAGAGGGGCAGGCAAATCAGCCCCAGCATTTT.

CDR3 nucleotides: TGTGCCAGTAGTATGTCACCCTCTAGCACAGATACGCAGTATTTT. Amino acids: CASSMSPSSTDTQYF. V is TRBV19 and J is TRBJ2-3; D remains ambiguous. The CDR3 has 15 amino acids. The germline V gene has CDR1 LNHDA and CDR2 SQIVND (reference sequence). V lost 3 bases and J 0 bases, leaving 10 bases between the germline ends.

Here the CDR3 DNA reads TGCGCCAGCAGCCAAGATAGGGCACAGGGCATCGGAAACATTCAGTACTTC. It translates to CASSQDRAQGIGNIQYF. V is TRBV4-1 and J is TRBJ2-4, with a weak D call TRBD1 (6 bases). Germline V lookup: CDR1 MGHRA, CDR2 YSYEKL. The CDR3 is 17 residues long. V was pared by 0 bases and J by 6 bases, with 18 bases between.

The chain recombines TRBV4-1 with TRBJ2-5; 8 bases match TRBD2. Germline CDR1 is MGHRA and CDR2 is YSYEKL. V was pared by 0 bases and J by 4 bases, with 1 base of the junction left unmatched. The CDR3 covers 14 residues. As DNA, the CDR3 is TGCGCCAGCAGCCAAGACCTAGCGGGAGAGACCCAGTACTTC. Its protein is CASSQDLAGETQYF.

The chain combines TRBV27 with TRBJ2-1, with 9 bases identical to TRBD1. Germline CDR1 and CDR2: MNHEY and SMNVEV (reference sequence). The V segment lost 4 bases and the J segment 8 bases; nucleotides outside the gene matches: 9. CDR3 length: 15 residues. The CDR3 protein is CASSSPGQGRDEQFF. In DNA form, the CDR3 reads TGTGCCAGCAGTTCCCCGGGACAGGGTCGCGATGAGCAGTTCTTC.

The chain employs TRBV19 and TRBJ1-1; no clear D gene. The germline V gene encodes CDR1 LNHDA and CDR2 SQIVND (reference sequence). CDR3 size: 14 residues. V shed 6 bases and J shed 3 bases, with 14 bases lying between them. The CDR3 DNA follows: TGTGCCAGTAGCGCACTCGCTGGGGACACTGAAGCTTTCTTT. Translated: CASSALAGDTEAFF.